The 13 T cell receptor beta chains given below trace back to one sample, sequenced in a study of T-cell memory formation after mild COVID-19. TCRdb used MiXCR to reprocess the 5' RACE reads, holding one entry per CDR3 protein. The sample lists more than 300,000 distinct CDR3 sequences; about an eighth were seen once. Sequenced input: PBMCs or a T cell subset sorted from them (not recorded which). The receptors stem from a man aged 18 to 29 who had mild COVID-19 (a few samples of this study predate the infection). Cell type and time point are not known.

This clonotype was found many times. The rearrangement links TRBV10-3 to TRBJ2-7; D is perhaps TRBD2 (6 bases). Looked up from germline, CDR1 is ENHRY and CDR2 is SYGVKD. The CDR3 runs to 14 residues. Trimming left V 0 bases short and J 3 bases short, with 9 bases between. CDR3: CAISESRGDYEQYV. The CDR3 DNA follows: TGTGCCATCAGTGAGTCCCGCGGGGACTACGAGCAGTACGTC.

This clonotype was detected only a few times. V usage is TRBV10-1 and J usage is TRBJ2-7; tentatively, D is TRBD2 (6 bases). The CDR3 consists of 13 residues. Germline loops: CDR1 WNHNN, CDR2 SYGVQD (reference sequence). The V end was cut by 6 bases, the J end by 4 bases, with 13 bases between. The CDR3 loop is CASSGGNPYEQYF. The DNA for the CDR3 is TGCGCCAGCAGCGGGGGAAACCCTTACGAGCAGTACTTC.

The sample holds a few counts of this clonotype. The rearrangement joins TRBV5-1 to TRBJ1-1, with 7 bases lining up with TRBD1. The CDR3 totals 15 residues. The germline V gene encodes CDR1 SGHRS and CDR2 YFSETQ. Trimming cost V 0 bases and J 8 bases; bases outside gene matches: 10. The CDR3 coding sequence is TGCGCCAGCAGCTTGGCCCCAACAGGGGACAAAGAAGCTTTCTTT. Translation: CASSLAPTGDKEAFF.

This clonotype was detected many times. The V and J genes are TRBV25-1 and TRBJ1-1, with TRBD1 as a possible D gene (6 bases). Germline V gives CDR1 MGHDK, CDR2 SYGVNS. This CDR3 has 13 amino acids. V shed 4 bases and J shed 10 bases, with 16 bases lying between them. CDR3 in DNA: TGTGCCAGCAGTGGCCACCTGGACAGTCGAGCTTTCTTT. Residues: CASSGHLDSRAFF.

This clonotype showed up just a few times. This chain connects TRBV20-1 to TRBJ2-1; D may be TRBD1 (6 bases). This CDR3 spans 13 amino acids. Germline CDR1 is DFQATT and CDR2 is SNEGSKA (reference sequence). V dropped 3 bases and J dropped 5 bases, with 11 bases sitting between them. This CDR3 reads CSARYRVDNEQFF. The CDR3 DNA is TGCAGTGCTAGGTACAGGGTCGACAATGAGCAGTTCTTC.

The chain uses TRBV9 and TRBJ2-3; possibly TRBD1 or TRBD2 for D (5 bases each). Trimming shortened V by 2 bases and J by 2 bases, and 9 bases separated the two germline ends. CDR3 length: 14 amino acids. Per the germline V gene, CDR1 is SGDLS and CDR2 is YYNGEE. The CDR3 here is CASSVTGLTDTQYF. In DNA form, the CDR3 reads TGTGCCAGCAGCGTTACAGGACTCACAGATACGCAGTATTTT.

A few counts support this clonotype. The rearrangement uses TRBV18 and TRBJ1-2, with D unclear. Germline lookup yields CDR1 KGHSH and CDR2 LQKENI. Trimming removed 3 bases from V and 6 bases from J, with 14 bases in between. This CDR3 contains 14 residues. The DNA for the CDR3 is TGTGCCAGCTCACCCCCGACACGCCGGGATGGCTACACCTTC. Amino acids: CASSPPTRRDGYTF. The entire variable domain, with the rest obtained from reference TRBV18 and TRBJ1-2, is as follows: NAGVMQNPRHLVRRRGQEARLRCSPMKGHSHVYWYRQLPEEGLKFMVYLQKENIIDESGMPKERFSAEFPKEGPSILRIQQVVRGDSAAYFCASSPPTRRDGYTFGSGTRLTVV.

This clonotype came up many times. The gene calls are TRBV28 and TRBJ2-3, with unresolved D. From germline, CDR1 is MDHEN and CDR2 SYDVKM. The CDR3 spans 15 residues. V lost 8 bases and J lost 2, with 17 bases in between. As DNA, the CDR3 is TGTGCCAGCTCGATTGGCGCCAGCTCCACAGATACGCAGTATTTT. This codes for CASSIGASSTDTQYF.

CDR3: CASSPEGRGAGEQFF. CDR3 DNA: TGTGCCAGCTCCCCCGAGGGGCGCGGGGCGGGTGAGCAGTTCTTC. This rearrangement joins TRBV18 to TRBJ2-1; possible D gene TRBD2, 6 bases. Trimming cost V 6 bases and J 9 bases, with 21 bases left between them. The CDR3 has 15 amino acids. The germline V gene has CDR1 KGHSH and CDR2 LQKENI.

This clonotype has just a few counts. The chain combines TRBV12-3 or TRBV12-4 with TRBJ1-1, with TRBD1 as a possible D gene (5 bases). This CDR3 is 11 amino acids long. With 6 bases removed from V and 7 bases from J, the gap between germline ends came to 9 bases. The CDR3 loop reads CASSQGLEAFF. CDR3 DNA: TGTGCCAGCAGCCAGGGACTTGAAGCTTTCTTT.

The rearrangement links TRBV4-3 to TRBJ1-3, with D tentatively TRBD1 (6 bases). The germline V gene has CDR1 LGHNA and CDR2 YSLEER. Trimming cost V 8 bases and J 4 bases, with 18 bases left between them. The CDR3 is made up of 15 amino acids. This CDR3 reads CASGSGTSFGNTIYF. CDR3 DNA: TGCGCCAGCGGATCCGGGACATCGTTCGGAAACACCATATATTTT.

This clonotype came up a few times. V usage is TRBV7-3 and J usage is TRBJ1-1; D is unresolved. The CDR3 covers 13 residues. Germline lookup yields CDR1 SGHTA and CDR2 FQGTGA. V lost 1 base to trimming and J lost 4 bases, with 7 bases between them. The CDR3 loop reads CASSLMSATEAFF. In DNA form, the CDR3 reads TGTGCCAGCAGCTTAATGTCGGCCACTGAAGCTTTCTTT.

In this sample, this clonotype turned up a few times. The CDR3 protein is CASREWMGGSGANVLTF. The CDR3 bases are TGTGCCAGCAGGGAGTGGATGGGGGGCTCTGGGGCCAACGTCCTGACTTTC. The chain carries TRBV2 and TRBJ2-6, with D tentatively TRBD2 (6 bases). The length of the CDR3 is 17 residues. Germline-derived CDR1 and CDR2 are SNHLY and FYNNEI. V shed 6 bases and J shed 0 bases, with 15 bases lying between them.